This record covers a single T cell receptor (beta chain). Source study methods: Cell counts per sample came from amplifying reference gene primers. Here immunoSEQ multiplex PCR was the method, and the copy in TCRdb shows in-frame clones only, minus some. V and J calls and clone size are given by that table; D and trimming were obtained from the DNA. Here the sample spans about 40,000 clones, about nine tenths being singletons. The sample comes from a study of blood T cell repertoires in COVID-19. Turning to the study itself: T cells, B-cell-depleted T cells, or PBMCs provided the cDNA or gDNA that served as material.

This CDR3 has 17 amino acids. V was pared by 4 bases and J by 3 bases, with 12 bases of the junction left unmatched. Per germline, CDR1 LGHDT and CDR2 YNNKEL (reference sequence). Sequenced material: peripheral blood. The clonotype comes from a woman younger than 45 in a cohort sampled during active COVID-19. The chain uses TRBV3-1 (or the pseudogene TRBV3-2) and TRBJ2-7, with 10 bases identical to TRBD2. CDR3 residues: CASSLGTSADRNYEQYF. CDR3 DNA: TGTGCCAGCAGCCTGGGGACTAGCGCTGATCGGAACTACGAGCAGTACTTC.